Presented here are 10 T cell receptor beta chains from one specimen sequenced in a study of spatial heterogeneity in lung cancer. Documented time point: sample taken at primary tumor resection. Unsorted tumor, nontumor lung tissue or cryopreserved PBMC supplied the whole RNA. MiXCR, run by TCRdb on the 5' RACE reads, gives a single entry per CDR3 protein. The table includes some 37,000 distinct CDR3 sequences, 6% to 8% detected once. Material: PBMCs, obtained at surgery. The receptors originated from a male donor with early-stage non-small cell lung cancer.

This clonotype was picked up a small number of times. The V and J genes are TRBV18 and TRBJ1-1; D is ambiguous. This CDR3 contains 13 residues. The V and J ends lost 3 bases and 9 bases respectively, with 14 bases between them. Germline V CDR1 and CDR2: KGHSH, LQKENI. Here the CDR3 reads CASSPREGDQAFF. In DNA, the CDR3 is TGTGCCAGCTCACCTCGCGAAGGAGACCAAGCTTTCTTT.

In its sample, this clonotype was seen many times. This rearrangement joins TRBV5-1 to TRBJ2-2; no firm D call. CDR1 and CDR2 (germline): SGHRS, YFSETQ. V lost 2 bases, J lost 4 bases, and 15 bases lay in between. The CDR3 sequence is 16 residues long. CDR3 residues: CASSFGRKPPTGELFF. The DNA for the CDR3 is TGCGCCAGCAGCTTCGGACGTAAACCTCCCACCGGGGAGCTGTTTTTT.

This clonotype has only a few counts. As DNA, the CDR3 is TGTGCCAGCAGGCCCGGGACAGGGATGTATGGCTACACCTTC. This sequence encodes CASRPGTGMYGYTF. The J gene is TRBJ1-2, the V gene TRBV5-5; 9 nucleotides line up with TRBD1. The CDR3 contains 14 residues. CDR1 is SGHKS, CDR2 YYEKEE, per germline (reference sequence). Germline trimming cut 5 bases from V and 5 bases from J; bases unmatched to any gene: 7.

This clonotype was seen repeatedly, ten times or more. This rearrangement joins TRBV7-2 to TRBJ2-5, with 13 nucleotides matching TRBD2. There are 15 residues in the CDR3. The germline gives CDR1 SGHTA, CDR2 FQGNSA. Trimming took 5 bases from V and 7 from J; bases not matched to a gene: 7. For the CDR3, the DNA is TGTGCCAGCAGCGCGGGACTAGCGGGGCGAGGGACCCAGTACTTC. It yields the protein CASSAGLAGRGTQYF.

In this sample, this clonotype turned up many times. The V gene is TRBV24-1, the J gene TRBJ2-7; unclear D gene. The germline V and J ends were trimmed by 4 bases and 9 bases, with 15 bases remaining between them. From germline, CDR1 is KGHDR and CDR2 SFDVKD. The CDR3 runs to 13 residues. CDR3 region: CATSDFDPPRQYV. The DNA for the CDR3 is TGTGCCACCAGTGACTTCGACCCTCCGAGGCAGTACGTC.

This clonotype appeared many times. The genes are TRBV12-3 or TRBV12-4 and TRBJ1-2; D gene unclear. V lost 6 bases to trimming and J lost 6 bases, with 8 bases between them. The CDR3 has 11 amino acids. The CDR3, as DNA: TGTGCCAGCAGAAGATCCCATGGCTACACCTTC. This codes for CASRRSHGYTF.

The CDR3 coding sequence is TGCAGTGCGAGGGGGAAGGAGACCCAGTACTTC. Protein: CSARGKETQYF. V is TRBV20-1 and J is TRBJ2-5; a weak D match, TRBD1 (6 bases). Germline V gene lookup returns CDR1 DFQATT and CDR2 SNEGSKA (reference sequence). Deletions cut 6 bases from V and 5 bases from J, with 10 bases between. This CDR3 spans 11 amino acids.

This clonotype was observed at least ten times. The rearrangement links TRBV5-5 to TRBJ2-7, with 11 positions matching TRBD1. Per the germline V gene, CDR1 is SGHKS and CDR2 is YYEKEE (reference sequence). The length of the CDR3 is 14 residues. J was trimmed by 6 bases and V by 4 bases; bases with no gene match: 6. In DNA form, the CDR3 reads TGTGCCAGCAGCGTCCGGGACAGGGGGGGCGAGCAGTACTTC. Protein: CASSVRDRGGEQYF.

This clonotype was observed many times. Written as DNA, the CDR3 is TGTGCCAGCAGTCTATGGGAAATAGGAGGCACTGAAGCTTTCTTT. It codes for CASSLWEIGGTEAFF. This chain uses TRBV2 with TRBJ1-1; D unclear. The CDR3 contains 15 residues. CDR1 is SNHLY, CDR2 FYNNEI, per germline. Trimming took 5 bases from V and 4 from J, leaving 17 bases between them. The whole variable domain, remainder taken from reference TRBV2 and TRBJ1-1, is EPEVTQTPSHQVTQMGQEVILRCVPISNHLYFYWYRQILGQKVEFLVSFYNNEISEKSEIFDDQFSVERPDGSNFTLKIRSTKLEDSAMYFCASSLWEIGGTEAFFGQGTRLTVV.

This clonotype appeared a few times. The J gene is TRBJ1-6, the V gene TRBV13; 8 positions agree with TRBD1. Germline loops: CDR1 PRHDT, CDR2 FYEKMQ (reference sequence). The CDR3 sequence is 16 residues long. After removal of 3 bases from V and 6 bases from J, the junction contained 7 bases not matched to a gene. The CDR3: CASSLSRGLSNSPLHF. The CDR3 DNA is TGTGCCAGCAGCTTGTCCAGGGGGCTGTCTAATTCACCCCTCCACTTT.